The 27 T cell receptor beta chains given below trace back to one sample, sequenced in a study of T cells expressing NK-cell markers. TCRdb derives one entry per CDR3 protein from the 5' RACE reads, leaving out DNA. The table counts about 380,000 distinct CDR3 sequences; roughly 5.5% lies in the top ten. Sequencing input: blood T cells: a sorted CD56 or NKG2C T cell subset, CD4+ or CD8+ T cells, or bulk PBMC T cells (not recorded which). These receptors originate from a man between 18 and 69 years old in good health.

The rearrangement uses TRBV9 and TRBJ2-5; TCRdb reports TRBD1, a call that lacks DNA to check it against. Per germline, CDR1 SGDLS and CDR2 YYNGEE. This CDR3 contains 15 residues. Here the CDR3 reads CASSVAAGGYETQYF.

The chain couples TRBV6-1 to TRBJ2-1; TCRdb names TRBD1, which stays unverified in the absence of DNA. Per the germline V gene, CDR1 is MNHNS and CDR2 is SASEGT. This CDR3 region has 15 residues. The CDR3 loop is CASRMTDRSYNEQFF.

The gene calls are TRBV19 and TRBJ2-4. Germline CDR1 is LNHDA and CDR2 is SQIVND (reference sequence). CDR3 length equals 14 residues. CDR3 amino acids: CASSWRTEGNIQYF.

The chain combines TRBV12-3 or TRBV12-4 with TRBJ2-1; TCRdb lists TRBD1, though no DNA is available to test this call. There are 12 residues in the CDR3. This CDR3 is CASSHSRDREFF.

V usage is TRBV5-1 and J usage is TRBJ2-3. Per germline, CDR1 SGHRS and CDR2 YFSETQ. The length of the CDR3 is 16 residues. The CDR3 region is CASSLDMPTDTDTQYF.

The chain links TRBV11-2 to TRBJ2-7. The CDR3 sequence is 12 residues long. CDR1 SGHAT and CDR2 FQNNGV come from the germline V gene. CDR3 loop: CASSLGTGIGYF.

The CDR3 is CASTPGAPSTDTQYF. V usage is TRBV7-9 and J usage is TRBJ2-3; TCRdb indicates TRBD1, and absent DNA this call remains unverified. Germline-derived CDR1 and CDR2 are SEHNR and FQNEAQ (reference sequence). The CDR3 has 15 residues.

This chain's CDR3 is CASSLVGVRSSYNEQFF. The V and J genes are TRBV11-2 and TRBJ2-1; the TRBD1 assignment by TCRdb is unverifiable without DNA. This CDR3 is 17 amino acids long. Per the germline V gene, CDR1 is SGHAT and CDR2 is FQNNGV.

This sequence joins TRBV5-5 and TRBJ2-7; the D call from TCRdb, TRBD2, cannot be confirmed without DNA. CDR3 length equals 16 residues. Per the germline V gene, CDR1 is SGHKS and CDR2 is YYEKEE (reference sequence). The chain's CDR3 is CASSPERTSGFYEQYF.

The chain employs TRBV5-1 and TRBJ2-1; TCRdb proposes TRBD1, but this gene call is untestable without DNA. The CDR3 has 19 amino acids. The germline gives CDR1 SGHRS, CDR2 YFSETQ. The CDR3 protein is CASSHPLARDSNSYNEQFF.

CDR3 loop: CASRGRGHTYNEQFF. V is TRBV7-2 and J is TRBJ2-1; TCRdb's assignment of TRBD1 cannot be checked, as there is no DNA. Per the germline V gene, CDR1 is SGHTA and CDR2 is FQGNSA. The CDR3 spans 15 residues.

The chain is built from TRBV7-2 and TRBJ2-3; TCRdb's D call of TRBD2 is untestable without DNA. The CDR3 has 15 residues. CDR1 and CDR2 from the germline V gene are SGHTA and FQGNSA. The CDR3 sequence is CASSPGLVFADTQYF.

The chain links TRBV2 to TRBJ1-5; TCRdb's D gene call, TRBD1, goes unchecked for lack of DNA. The CDR3 loop spans 12 amino acids. CDR1 and CDR2 from the germline V gene are SNHLY and FYNNEI. This CDR3 reads CASSEQRDPQHF.

The chain couples TRBV5-1 to TRBJ2-7; checking the TCRdb D call of TRBD2 is not possible without DNA. From germline, CDR1 is SGHRS and CDR2 YFSETQ. The CDR3 length is 14 residues. The CDR3 reads CASAGTVGHYEQYF.

The chain recombines TRBV19 with TRBJ2-3; checking the TCRdb D call of TRBD2 is not possible without DNA. The CDR3 contains 16 residues. Germline CDR1 and CDR2: LNHDA and SQIVND (reference sequence). The CDR3: CASSLSTGLAYDTQYF.

The CDR3 loop is CASSSKLAGTYNEQFF. This sequence joins TRBV7-3 and TRBJ2-1; TCRdb's assignment of TRBD2 cannot be checked, as there is no DNA. The CDR3 consists of 16 residues. In germline, CDR1 is SGHTA, CDR2 FQGTGA.

V usage is TRBV4-2 and J usage is TRBJ2-7; TCRdb proposes TRBD1, but this gene call is untestable without DNA. The CDR3 spans 15 residues. CDR1 is LGHNA and CDR2 is YNFKEQ in the germline V gene. CDR3 protein: CASSLGQGVGNEQYF.

The rearrangement links TRBV20-1 to TRBJ2-1. Looked up from germline, CDR1 is DFQATT and CDR2 is SNEGSKA (reference sequence). CDR3 size: 15 residues. Here the CDR3 reads CSASPTKQVVYEQFF.

The chain combines TRBV12-3 or TRBV12-4 with TRBJ2-5; with no DNA, the TCRdb D assignment of TRBD2 cannot be verified. This CDR3 comprises 15 residues. The CDR3 loop reads CASSRGRAGLETQYF.

V gene TRBV12-5 combines with J gene TRBJ2-1; TCRdb outputs TRBD2, but without DNA this stays unchecked. The CDR3 contains 14 residues. Germline loops: CDR1 LGHNT, CDR2 FRNRAP. CDR3 region: CASGLYGGRDEQFF.

This sequence joins TRBV5-1 and TRBJ1-1; the D call of TRBD1 rests on TCRdb alone, since no DNA is present to check it. Germline V CDR1 and CDR2: SGHRS, YFSETQ. CDR3 length: 15 amino acids. The CDR3 is CASSTGTGMNTEAFF.

The chain recombines TRBV28 with TRBJ1-1; TCRdb indicates TRBD1, and absent DNA this call remains unverified. In germline, CDR1 is MDHEN, CDR2 SYDVKM. The CDR3 runs to 15 residues. CDR3 loop: CASTSFTGPNTEAFF.

The gene calls are TRBV5-1 and TRBJ1-2; lacking DNA, the TRBD1 call made by TCRdb goes unchecked. Germline CDR1 is SGHRS and CDR2 is YFSETQ. The CDR3 sequence is 14 residues long. CDR3 residues: CASSLGDTNYGYTF.

The chain has TRBV5-6 and TRBJ2-3; TCRdb selects TRBD2, and the lack of DNA leaves this call unchecked. The CDR3 contains 14 residues. CDR1 SGHDT and CDR2 YYEEEE come from the germline V gene. The CDR3 protein is CASSRGSVKDTQYF. The full variable domain, with the rest looked up from reference TRBV5-6 and TRBJ2-3, is DAGVTQSPTHLIKTRGQQVTLRCSPKSGHDTVSWYQQALGQGPQFIFQYYEEEERQRGNFPDRFSGHQFPNYSSELNVNALLLGDSALYLCASSRGSVKDTQYFGPGTRLTVL.

The CDR3 loop reads CASSLWDGNTIYF. V usage is TRBV7-9 and J usage is TRBJ1-3; no DNA is available, so the TRBD1 call from TCRdb remains unchecked. Per the germline V gene, CDR1 is SEHNR and CDR2 is FQNEAQ (reference sequence). CDR3 length: 13 amino acids. The full variable domain, with the rest looked up from reference TRBV7-9 and TRBJ1-3, is DTGVSQNPRHKITKRGQNVTFRCDPISEHNRLYWYRQTLGQGPEFLTYFQNEAQLEKSRLLSDRFSAERPKGSFSTLEIQRTEQGDSAMYLCASSLWDGNTIYFGEGSWLTVV.

The CDR3 here is CASSPTTGAYSQFF. The rearrangement joins TRBV18 to TRBJ2-1; the TCRdb call, TRBD1, lacks DNA for checking. The CDR3 is 14 residues long. CDR1 is KGHSH and CDR2 is LQKENI in the germline V gene.

The chain recombines TRBV2 with TRBJ2-2. The CDR3 extends over 12 amino acids. Germline loops: CDR1 SNHLY, CDR2 FYNNEI. Here the CDR3 reads CASHRYTGELFF.